The next 21 T cell receptor beta chains were all read from a single sample in a study of T cell responses to AZD1222 COVID-19 vaccine. Libraries were prepared by immunoSEQ multiplex PCR; TCRdb keeps only in-frame clonotypes and omits some of them. The top ten hold 12% of the sample, which has about 130,000 clones, 85% to 90% seen once. This specimen was peripheral blood, taken on day 0 of AZD1222 vaccination. Receptors were obtained from an adult in good health.

J is TRBJ1-5 and V is TRBV21-1. TRBV21-1 is a known pseudogene. The CDR3 spans 18 residues. CDR3 coding DNA: TGTGCCAGCAGCAAAAAACTATCGGAGGACTTAAGCAATCAGCCCCAGCATTTT. It codes for CASSKKLSEDLSNQPQHF.

V usage is TRBV6-2 or TRBV6-3 and J usage is TRBJ2-1; 9 nucleotides line up with TRBD2. The CDR3 spans 16 residues. V dropped 0 bases and J dropped 10; count of bases not matched to a gene: 10. Germline V lookup: CDR1 MNHEY, CDR2 SVGEGT. The chain's CDR3 is CASSYSGASGGREQFF. In DNA, the CDR3 is TGTGCCAGCAGTTACTCGGGTGCAAGCGGGGGGCGGGAGCAGTTCTTC.

The chain joins TRBV7-9 to TRBJ2-3, with a possible D match to TRBD2 (7 bases). The CDR3 sequence is 19 residues long. Germline CDR1 and CDR2: SEHNR and FQNEAQ (reference sequence). V dropped 4 bases and J dropped 3 bases, with 26 bases sitting between them. The CDR3 DNA reads TGTGCCAGCAGCTCGAGAAGGTTTGGCGGGAGAAGGGGGACAGATACGCAGTATTTT. Amino acids: CASSSRRFGGRRGTDTQYF.

The rearrangement joins TRBV7-2 to TRBJ2-5; 7 nucleotides line up with TRBD1. Germline-derived CDR1 and CDR2 are SGHTA and FQGNSA. The CDR3 is 15 residues long. V shed 5 bases and J 5 bases; nucleotides not matched to a gene: 11. The CDR3 region has the DNA TGTGCCAGCAGCCTGACAGGGACGGCGATGGAGACCCAGTACTTC. This sequence encodes CASSLTGTAMETQYF.

The CDR3 here is CASSYRQGELFF. The DNA of the CDR3 is TGTGCCAGCAGTTACAGACAGGGCGAACTGTTTTTT. The gene calls are TRBV6-5 and TRBJ1-4; 7 positions match TRBD1. Looked up from germline, CDR1 is MNHEY and CDR2 is SVGAGI. The V segment lost 2 bases and the J segment 12 bases; nucleotides outside the gene matches: 3. This CDR3 region has 12 residues.

The rearrangement joins TRBV12-3 or TRBV12-4 to TRBJ1-1; tentative D call: TRBD1 (6 bases). The V gene lost 6 bases and the J gene lost 7 bases, with 12 bases spanning the gap. The CDR3 spans 12 residues. The CDR3, as DNA: TGTGCCAGCAGCTCGACAGGAAATGAAGCTTTCTTT. Translating it yields CASSSTGNEAFF.

The rearrangement uses TRBV24-1 and TRBJ1-2; 9 positions match TRBD1. The V gene end was trimmed by 3 bases and the J gene end by 8 bases; junction bases not matched to a gene: 12. Germline V lookup: CDR1 KGHDR, CDR2 SFDVKD. The CDR3 consists of 16 residues. CDR3 sequence reads: CATSDAGQGRLAGYTF. The DNA of the CDR3 is TGTGCCACCAGTGATGCTGGACAGGGGCGTCTCGCGGGCTACACCTTC.

This clone was observed a single time. This rearrangement joins TRBV5-1 to TRBJ1-2; D ambiguous. The germline V and J ends were trimmed by 3 bases and 4 bases, with 13 bases remaining between them. This CDR3 is 14 amino acids long. Germline V gene sequence: CDR1 SGHRS, CDR2 YFSETQ. For the CDR3, the DNA is TGCGCCAGCAGCTCTAGGGTTGGTGGCTATGGCTACACCTTC. It yields the protein CASSSRVGGYGYTF.

This clone has a handful of counts. The V call is TRBV18, the J call TRBJ1-4; weak D call: TRBD1 (5 bases). Trimming removed 7 bases at V and 6 bases at J, with 15 bases between. CDR3 length: 14 amino acids. CDR1 KGHSH and CDR2 LQKENI come from the germline V gene. CDR3 region: CASCRTPRDEKLFF. The CDR3 DNA sequence: TGTGCCAGCTGCAGGACACCCCGGGATGAAAAACTGTTTTTT.

The CDR3, as DNA: TGTGCCAGCAGTTTCGGGACTAGCGTCTACGAGCAGTACTTC. This gives the protein CASSFGTSVYEQYF. The V and J genes are TRBV2 and TRBJ2-7; 10 bases map to TRBD2. There are 14 residues in the CDR3. CDR1 and CDR2 (germline): SNHLY, FYNNEI. After removal of 5 bases from V and 3 bases from J, the junction contained 4 bases not matched to a gene. The whole variable domain, filled in from reference TRBV2 and TRBJ2-7, reads EPEVTQTPSHQVTQMGQEVILRCVPISNHLYFYWYRQILGQKVEFLVSFYNNEISEKSEIFDDQFSVERPDGSNFTLKIRSTKLEDSAMYFCASSFGTSVYEQYFGPGTRLTVT.

This rearrangement joins TRBV6-2 or TRBV6-3 to TRBJ2-3; a possible D gene is TRBD2 (5 bases). Germline values: CDR1 MNHEY, CDR2 SVGEGT. V was pared by 3 bases and J by 1 base, with 11 bases between. The CDR3 has 15 amino acids. CDR3 sequence (DNA): TGTGCCAGCAGTTATATGGACTCCCGCACAGATACGCAGTATTTT. Amino acids: CASSYMDSRTDTQYF.

The chain uses TRBV5-8 and TRBJ1-3; D is unclear. Trimming pared 4 bases from V and 1 base from J, leaving 12 bases between. The length of the CDR3 is 15 residues. CDR1 is SGHTS and CDR2 is YDEGEE in the germline V gene. CDR3 nucleotides: TGTGCCAGCAGCCAATTCCCGGGGTCTGGAAACACCATATATTTT. As protein: CASSQFPGSGNTIYF. Filled out from reference TRBV5-8 and TRBJ1-3, the complete variable domain reads EAGVTQSPTHLIKTRGQQATLRCSPISGHTSVYWYQQALGLGLQFLLWYDEGEERNRGNFPPRFSGRQFPNYSSELNVNALELEDSALYLCASSQFPGSGNTIYFGEGSWLTVV.

This chain joins TRBV2 and TRBJ1-2, with D perhaps matching TRBD1 (5 bases). Trimming stripped 7 bases from V and 0 bases from J, with 9 bases between. The CDR3 contains 13 residues. Germline-derived CDR1 and CDR2 are SNHLY and FYNNEI. CDR3 bases: TGTGCCAGCACGACAGACACTAACTATGGCTACACCTTC. It yields the protein CASTTDTNYGYTF.

In this sample, this clone turned up once. V usage is TRBV7-8 and J usage is TRBJ2-7, with 9 bases fitting TRBD1. The CDR3 length is 15 residues. Germline loops: CDR1 SGHVS, CDR2 FQNEAQ. V gave up 2 bases and J gave up 2 bases; unmatched junction bases: 4. The CDR3 DNA reads as TGTGCCAGCAGCTTATTAGACAGGGGGACCTACGAGCAGTACTTC. Protein product: CASSLLDRGTYEQYF.

This chain connects TRBV4-1 to TRBJ1-2; no clear D. With 4 bases removed from V and 3 bases from J, the gap between germline ends came to 12 bases. The CDR3 has 14 residues. Germline assignment: CDR1 MGHRA and CDR2 YSYEKL. The CDR3 DNA reads TGCGCCAGCAGCCCCCAACCACCTGACTATGGCTACACCTTC. Its protein is CASSPQPPDYGYTF.

This clone was seen just once. The chain carries TRBV30 and TRBJ2-1; no firm D call. The V gene lost 3 bases and the J gene lost 6 bases, with 15 bases spanning the gap. In germline, CDR1 is GTSNPN, CDR2 SVGIG (reference sequence). CDR3 length: 14 amino acids. The CDR3 reads CAWRGISPINEQFF. The CDR3 bases are TGTGCCTGGAGAGGGATTTCCCCAATCAATGAGCAGTTCTTC.

The chain uses TRBV7-8 and TRBJ1-4, with 7 bases fitting TRBD1. CDR3 length: 13 residues. V gave up 4 bases and J gave up 7 bases; unmatched junction bases: 3. Germline V CDR1 and CDR2: SGHVS, FQNEAQ. CDR3 protein: CASSSSGGEKLFF. CDR3 nucleotides: TGTGCCAGCAGCTCCTCAGGGGGTGAAAAACTGTTTTTT.

J is TRBJ1-1 and V is TRBV2; no clear D gene. The CDR3 runs 12 residues. Trimming left V 3 bases short and J 11 bases short, with 13 bases between. Germline lookup yields CDR1 SNHLY and CDR2 FYNNEI. In nucleotides, the CDR3 is TGTGCCAGCAGTGAGGTGGCGGGAGGGGCTTTCTTT. This encodes CASSEVAGGAFF.

The gene calls are TRBV7-8 and TRBJ2-7; 7 nucleotides match TRBD1. The germline CDR1 and CDR2 sequences are SGHVS and FQNEAQ. This CDR3 region has 13 residues. Germline trimming cut 5 bases from V and 2 bases from J; bases unmatched to any gene: 3. Written as DNA, the CDR3 is TGTGCCAGCAGCCGGGGACAGCCCTACGAGCAGTACTTC. Translating gives CASSRGQPYEQYF.

V gene TRBV14 combines with J gene TRBJ1-1, with 9 bases lining up with TRBD1. V lost 3 bases and J lost 0; bases outside the gene matches: 2. Germline V gene data show CDR1 as SGHDN and CDR2 as FVKESK. This CDR3 contains 15 residues. CDR3 loop: CASSHRTGVNTEAFF. For the CDR3, the DNA is TGTGCCAGCAGCCATAGGACAGGGGTGAACACTGAAGCTTTCTTT.

The chain recombines TRBV9 with TRBJ1-1; 7 positions match TRBD1. CDR1 and CDR2 from the germline V gene are SGDLS and YYNGEE. This CDR3 contains 13 residues. V shed 3 bases and J 10 bases; nucleotides not matched to a gene: 9. The CDR3 sequence: CASSGRTGARAFF. The DNA for the CDR3 is TGTGCCAGCAGCGGACGCACAGGGGCCAGAGCTTTCTTT.